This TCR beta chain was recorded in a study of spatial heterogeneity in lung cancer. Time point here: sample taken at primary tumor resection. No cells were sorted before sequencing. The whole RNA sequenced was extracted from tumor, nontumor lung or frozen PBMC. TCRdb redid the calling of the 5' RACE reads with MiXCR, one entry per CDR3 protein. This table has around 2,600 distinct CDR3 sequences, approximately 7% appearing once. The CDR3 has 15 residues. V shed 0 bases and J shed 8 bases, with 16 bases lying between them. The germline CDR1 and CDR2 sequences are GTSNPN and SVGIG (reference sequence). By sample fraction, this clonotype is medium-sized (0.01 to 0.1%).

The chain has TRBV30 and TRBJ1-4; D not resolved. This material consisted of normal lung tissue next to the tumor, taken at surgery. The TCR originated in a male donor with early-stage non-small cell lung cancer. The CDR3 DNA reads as TGTGCCTGGAGTGTACACGGGCAAATGCTCGAAAAACTGTTTTTT. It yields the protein CAWSVHGQMLEKLFF.